This paragraph covers one T cell receptor (beta chain) sequence. This specimen comes from a study of shared clonotypes between healthy human individuals. Study information: There were three CD4 naive, three CD4 memory, two CD8 naive and one CD8 memory plates per donor.

Clones were read by immunoSEQ multiplex PCR, and TCRdb kept only the in-frame ones, dropping some. This sample has 950,000 to 1,300,000 clones; about 70% occur once, and the top ten carry over 1.3%. Naive CD4+ cells were CD45RA-selected; the remaining cells were memory. This CDR3 has 14 residues. Per germline, CDR1 PRHDT and CDR2 FYEKMQ (reference sequence). V shed 5 bases and J shed 4 bases, with 14 bases lying between them. Sequencing input: memory CD4+ T cells sorted from blood. Subset indicated: CD45RA-negative fraction. The chain couples TRBV13 to TRBJ2-5, with D possibly being TRBD1 (6 bases). This clonotype originated in a man younger than 35 in good health. The CDR3 region has the DNA TGTGCCAGCAGCCCCCTAGGGGGTCCAGAGACCCAGTACTTC. Protein product: CASSPLGGPETQYF.